This T cell receptor beta chain appears in the sequencing data of a study of neurological immune-mediated disorders. In TCRdb, the 5' RACE reads were re-called with MiXCR into one record per CDR3 protein. The table records tens of thousands of distinct CDR3 sequences, 17% of them present only once. V was trimmed by 3 bases and J by 4 bases, leaving 23 bases between them. The CDR3 length is 17 residues. Germline V gene lookup returns CDR1 DFQATT and CDR2 SNEGSKA (reference sequence). Ten or more counts support this clonotype. The chain couples TRBV20-1 to TRBJ2-3; possibly TRBD2 for D (5 bases). The clonotype originates from a woman between 18 and 29 years old with multiple sclerosis. The sequenced sample was CD8+ T cells from blood. The CDR3 region has the DNA TGCAGTGCTAGTCGCGTAGTGGCTAGCCTTAGTGCAGATACGCAGTATTTT. This encodes CSASRVVASLSADTQYF.